One and the same sample provided the 23 T cell receptor beta chains below, sequenced in a study of blood T cell repertoires in COVID-19. Method: immunoSEQ multiplex PCR; TCRdb's copy keeps in-frame clones and lacks some. The sample contains fewer than 4,500 clones, about 72% of which appear only once. Sequenced: peripheral blood. The receptors stem from a human donor with active or convalescent COVID-19. The donor label of this sample is uncertain.

The rearrangement links TRBV12-5 to TRBJ2-5, with TRBD2 matching 12 bases. CDR3 length: 24 amino acids. The germline V gene encodes CDR1 LGHNT and CDR2 FRNRAP. After removal of 0 bases from V and 5 bases from J, the junction contained 28 bases not matched to a gene. The CDR3 region has the DNA TGTGCTAGTGGTTTGGTACAGGCCTCCGGGAGAGAAGGACTAGCGGGACTTCATAGGGAGACCCAGTACTTC. Its protein product is CASGLVQASGREGLAGLHRETQYF. The variable domain in full, completed from reference TRBV12-5 and TRBJ2-5, reads DARVTQTPRHKVTEMGQEVTMRCQPILGHNTVFWYRQTMMQGLELLAYFRNRAPLDDSGMPKDRFSAEMPDATLATLKIQPSEPRDSAVYFCASGLVQASGREGLAGLHRETQYFGPGTRLLVL.

V gene TRBV12-3 or TRBV12-4 combines with J gene TRBJ1-1; unclear D gene. V gave up 3 bases and J gave up 2 bases, with 7 bases separating them. The CDR3 extends over 13 amino acids. The CDR3 nucleotides are TGTGCCAGCAGTTTTAGCAGAAACACTGAAGCTTTCTTT. Protein sequence: CASSFSRNTEAFF.

The chain joins TRBV11-2 to TRBJ2-1; D unclear. The CDR3 contains 15 residues. The V gene lost 4 bases and the J gene lost 8 bases, with 18 bases spanning the gap. Germline V gene lookup returns CDR1 SGHAT and CDR2 FQNNGV. The CDR3 protein is CASSSARDFFDEQFF. CDR3 bases: TGTGCCAGCAGCTCCGCCCGAGATTTTTTCGATGAGCAGTTCTTC.

The chain couples TRBV19 to TRBJ1-5; perhaps TRBD1 as D (6 bases). CDR3 size: 15 residues. The V and J ends lost 6 bases and 4 bases respectively, with 16 bases between them. Germline lookup yields CDR1 LNHDA and CDR2 SQIVND (reference sequence). The CDR3 loop reads CASSRLTGTNQPQHF. The CDR3 bases are TGTGCCAGTAGCCGACTTACAGGGACGAATCAGCCCCAGCATTTT.

This chain uses TRBV14 with TRBJ2-2; D is possibly TRBD1 (5 bases). With 2 bases removed from V and 9 bases from J, the gap between germline ends came to 10 bases. Germline CDR1 and CDR2: SGHDN and FVKESK. CDR3 size: 13 residues. The CDR3 spells CASSQIAGWELFF. The CDR3 nucleotides are TGTGCCAGCAGCCAAATTGCAGGGTGGGAGCTGTTTTTT.

DNA of the CDR3: TGTGCCAGCTCAGTCGACACCCCTAACTATGGCTACACCTTC. As protein: CASSVDTPNYGYTF. The chain recombines TRBV18 with TRBJ1-2; D gene ambiguous. This CDR3 comprises 14 residues. Germline-derived CDR1 and CDR2 are KGHSH and LQKENI. V was pared by 5 bases and J by 0 bases, with 10 bases between.

The genes are TRBV7-9 and TRBJ2-7; TRBD1 might be the D (6 bases). Germline CDR1 SEHNR, CDR2 FQNEAQ (reference sequence). V lost 3 bases to trimming and J lost 3 bases, with 9 bases between them. The CDR3 totals 13 residues. The DNA for the CDR3 is TGTGCCAGCAGCTTGGAACAGGGCTACGAGCAGTACTTC. Its protein is CASSLEQGYEQYF. Full variable domain (outside the CDR3, taken from reference TRBV7-9 and TRBJ2-7): DTGVSQNPRHKITKRGQNVTFRCDPISEHNRLYWYRQTLGQGPEFLTYFQNEAQLEKSRLLSDRFSAERPKGSFSTLEIQRTEQGDSAMYLCASSLEQGYEQYFGPGTRLTVT.

The V gene is TRBV5-1, the J gene TRBJ2-1; 12 bases align to TRBD2. V was clipped by 2 bases and J by 6 bases; unmatched bases: 6. This CDR3 is 16 amino acids long. Germline loops: CDR1 SGHRS, CDR2 YFSETQ. The CDR3 loop reads CASSLLTSGRGNEQFF. The CDR3 DNA sequence: TGCGCCAGCAGCTTACTGACTAGCGGGAGAGGCAATGAGCAGTTCTTC.

The CDR3: CAWSVTGQNPKNIQYF. The CDR3 region has the DNA TGTGCCTGGAGCGTAACAGGGCAAAACCCCAAAAACATTCAGTACTTC. This chain joins TRBV30 and TRBJ2-4; a possible D gene is TRBD1 (6 bases). This CDR3 spans 16 amino acids. Trimming pared 3 bases from V and 2 bases from J, leaving 17 bases between. Germline V gives CDR1 GTSNPN, CDR2 SVGIG (reference sequence).

This clone was seen a few times. The chain recombines TRBV28 with TRBJ1-2; D call uncertain. Looked up from germline, CDR1 is MDHEN and CDR2 is SYDVKM. The CDR3 contains 12 residues. Trimming took 5 bases from V and 8 from J, leaving 12 bases between them. The DNA of the CDR3 is TGTGCCAGCAGTCTAATTGGTTCCGGCTACACCTTC. This gives the protein CASSLIGSGYTF.

The chain is built from TRBV2 and TRBJ2-3, with 8 positions matching TRBD2. CDR3 length: 14 amino acids. The germline CDR1 and CDR2 sequences are SNHLY and FYNNEI. J was trimmed by 3 bases and V by 10 bases; bases with no gene match: 9. CDR3 nucleotide sequence: TGTGCCATATCCCCGGGACTAGGGACAGATACGCAGTATTTT. This translates into CAISPGLGTDTQYF.

The chain carries TRBV19 and TRBJ2-3; D unclear. The CDR3 totals 12 residues. Germline CDR1 and CDR2: LNHDA and SQIVND (reference sequence). Trimming stripped 3 bases from V and 3 bases from J, with 4 bases between. CDR3 sequence reads: CASSMRTDTQYF. Here the CDR3 DNA reads TGTGCCAGTAGTATGAGGACAGATACGCAGTATTTT.

V usage is TRBV19 and J usage is TRBJ2-2, with 7 nucleotides matching TRBD2. The CDR3 runs 17 residues. Germline-derived CDR1 and CDR2 are LNHDA and SQIVND (reference sequence). J lost 7 bases, V lost 4 bases, and 15 bases had no gene match. CDR3 protein: CASSSYRVAGPVGELFF. The CDR3 nucleotides read TGTGCCAGTAGTAGCTACCGGGTAGCGGGCCCAGTCGGGGAGCTGTTTTTT.

The rearrangement links TRBV6-2 or TRBV6-3 to TRBJ1-1, with a possible D match to TRBD1 (5 bases). Germline CDR1 reads MNHEY; CDR2 reads SVGEGT. CDR3 length: 14 residues. V was shortened by 6 bases and J by 0 bases, with 11 bases between the two germline ends. CDR3 sequence reads: CASSSGLMNTEAFF. Written as DNA, the CDR3 is TGTGCCAGCAGCTCGGGACTTATGAACACTGAAGCTTTCTTT.

The chain carries TRBV19 and TRBJ1-1; unclear D gene. Germline values: CDR1 LNHDA, CDR2 SQIVND (reference sequence). This CDR3 is built from 14 residues. V dropped 0 bases and J dropped 2 bases, with 7 bases sitting between them. The CDR3 DNA reads as TGTGCCAGTAGTATAGATCCCTCTAACACTGAAGCTTTCTTT. Translated, it gives CASSIDPSNTEAFF.

This chain uses TRBV7-9 with TRBJ2-7, with 13 positions matching TRBD2. The CDR3 sequence is 18 residues long. With V trimmed by 4 bases and J by 2 bases, 11 bases remained unmatched. Germline CDR1 is SEHNR and CDR2 is FQNEAQ (reference sequence). The CDR3 DNA is TGTGCCAGCAGCTCGAGCCGGACTAGCGGGAGAAGGGCCTACGAGCAGTACTTC. Encoded protein: CASSSSRTSGRRAYEQYF.

The chain uses TRBV2 and TRBJ2-3; 10 nucleotides line up with TRBD2. The germline CDR1 and CDR2 sequences are SNHLY and FYNNEI. The junction had 5 bases not matched to a gene; V was cut back by 6 bases and J by 2 bases. The CDR3 covers 15 residues. CDR3 loop: CASRGTSVNTDTQYF. The CDR3 nucleotides are TGTGCCAGCAGGGGGACTAGCGTCAACACAGATACGCAGTATTTT.

The V and J genes are TRBV5-4 and TRBJ1-1, with 9 bases aligning to TRBD1. V lost 0 bases and J lost 7; bases outside the gene matches: 4. The CDR3 length is 14 residues. Germline V lookup: CDR1 SGHNT, CDR2 YYREEE (reference sequence). The CDR3 DNA reads TGTGCCAGCAGCTTGGAACAGGGGGCGAGTGAAGCTTTCTTT. Protein product: CASSLEQGASEAFF.

The chain has TRBV6-2 or TRBV6-3 and TRBJ2-2; 9 bases fit TRBD2. This CDR3 spans 15 amino acids. Germline V CDR1 and CDR2: MNHEY, SVGEGT. With V trimmed by 4 bases and J by 5 bases, 5 bases remained unmatched. The CDR3 loop reads CASSSVAGVTGELFF. The DNA of the CDR3 is TGTGCCAGCAGTTCGGTAGCGGGAGTGACCGGGGAGCTGTTTTTT.

This clone was seen a single time. The CDR3 nucleotides are TGTGCCAGCAGTCCCCCCACCGGACGGACATCAGATACGCAGTATTTT. It specifies CASSPPTGRTSDTQYF. The genes are TRBV27 and TRBJ2-3; tentatively, D is TRBD1 (5 bases). The CDR3 is 16 residues long. V was cut by 5 bases and J by 4 bases, with 19 bases left in between. CDR1 and CDR2 (germline): MNHEY, SMNVEV (reference sequence).

This clone has a single count. The chain carries TRBV30 and TRBJ2-1; D unclear. V was trimmed by 1 base and J by 9 bases, leaving 10 bases between them. CDR1 and CDR2 from the germline V gene are GTSNPN and SVGIG (reference sequence). The CDR3 has 12 residues. The CDR3 region is CAWSGLSSEQFF. In DNA form, the CDR3 reads TGTGCCTGGAGTGGGTTGAGTAGTGAGCAGTTCTTC.

The rearrangement uses TRBV28 and TRBJ1-4; D not resolved. V lost 6 bases, J lost 5 bases, and 7 bases lay in between. Germline V lookup: CDR1 MDHEN, CDR2 SYDVKM. The CDR3 spans 12 residues. The DNA for the CDR3 is TGTGCCAGCAGCCCGGTGAATGAAAAACTGTTTTTT. This encodes CASSPVNEKLFF.

This chain uses TRBV5-1 with TRBJ2-3; the match to TRBD2 covers 7 bases. The CDR3 has 14 amino acids. J was trimmed by 1 base and V by 1 base; bases with no gene match: 0. The germline gives CDR1 SGHRS, CDR2 YFSETQ. The CDR3 loop reads CASSLTSGTDTQYF. CDR3 bases: TGCGCCAGCAGCTTGACTAGCGGCACAGATACGCAGTATTTT.